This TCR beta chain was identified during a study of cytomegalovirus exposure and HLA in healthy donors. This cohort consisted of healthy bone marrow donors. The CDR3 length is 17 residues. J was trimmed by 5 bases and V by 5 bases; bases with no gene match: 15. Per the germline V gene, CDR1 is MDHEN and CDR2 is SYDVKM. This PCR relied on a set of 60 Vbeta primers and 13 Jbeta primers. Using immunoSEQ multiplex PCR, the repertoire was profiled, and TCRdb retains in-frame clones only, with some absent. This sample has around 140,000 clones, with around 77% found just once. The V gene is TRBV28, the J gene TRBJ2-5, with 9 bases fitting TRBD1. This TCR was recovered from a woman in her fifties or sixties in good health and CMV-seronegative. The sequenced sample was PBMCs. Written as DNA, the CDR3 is TGTGCCAGCAGTAATTCCGGGACAGGGTATCGGTTGGAGACCCAGTACTTC. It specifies CASSNSGTGYRLETQYF.